This T cell receptor beta chain was observed in a study of molecular identifiers for immune sequencing clone quantification. TCRdb called the PCR reads again in MiXCR, with one record for every CDR3 protein. The sample has more than 250,000 distinct CDR3 sequences, 20% to 25% seen once; the top ten hold 0.75% to 0.85%. CDR1 is MNHEY, CDR2 SVGEGT, per germline. V shed 4 bases and J shed 7 bases, with 17 bases lying between them. The CDR3 is 15 amino acids. This clonotype was seen repeatedly, ten times or more. What was sequenced was naive CD8+ T cells from blood, with Jurkat cell RNA spiked in. Sample subset: FACS-sorted CD8+CD4-CCR7+CD45RA+ naive T cells. This clonotype was obtained from a human donor in good health. Some libraries in this study had Jurkat cell RNA spiked in. The V and J genes are TRBV6-2 or TRBV6-3 and TRBJ1-5, with D possibly TRBD1 on 6 matching bases. CDR3 sequence (DNA): TGTGCCAGCAGTTCCTACCAGGACAGTAGGCAGCCCCAGCATTTT. It translates to CASSSYQDSRQPQHF.